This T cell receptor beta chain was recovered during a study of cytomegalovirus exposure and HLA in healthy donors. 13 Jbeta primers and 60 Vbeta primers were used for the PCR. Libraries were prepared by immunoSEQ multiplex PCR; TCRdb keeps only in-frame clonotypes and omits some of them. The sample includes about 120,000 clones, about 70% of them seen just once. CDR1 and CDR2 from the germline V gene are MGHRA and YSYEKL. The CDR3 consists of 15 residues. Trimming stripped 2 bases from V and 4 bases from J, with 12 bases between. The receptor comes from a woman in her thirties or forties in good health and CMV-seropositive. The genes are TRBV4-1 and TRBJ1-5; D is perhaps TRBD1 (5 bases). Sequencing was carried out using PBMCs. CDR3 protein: CASSQIWGLNQPQHF. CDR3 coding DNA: TGCGCCAGCAGCCAAATATGGGGACTGAATCAGCCCCAGCATTTT.